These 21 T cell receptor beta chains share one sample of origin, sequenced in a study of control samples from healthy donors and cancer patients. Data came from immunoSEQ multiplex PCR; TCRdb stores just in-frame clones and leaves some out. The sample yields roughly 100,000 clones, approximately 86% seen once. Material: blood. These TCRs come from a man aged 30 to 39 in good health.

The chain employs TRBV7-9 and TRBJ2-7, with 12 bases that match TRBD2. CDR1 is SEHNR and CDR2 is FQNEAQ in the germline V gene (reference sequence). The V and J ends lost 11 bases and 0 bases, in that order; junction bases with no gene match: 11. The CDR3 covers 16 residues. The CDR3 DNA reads TGTGCCGGATCCGGGACTAGCGGGCCGGGCTCCTACGAGCAGTACTTC. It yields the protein CAGSGTSGPGSYEQYF. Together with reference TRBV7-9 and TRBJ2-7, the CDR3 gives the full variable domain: DTGVSQNPRHKITKRGQNVTFRCDPISEHNRLYWYRQTLGQGPEFLTYFQNEAQLEKSRLLSDRFSAERPKGSFSTLEIQRTEQGDSAMYLCAGSGTSGPGSYEQYFGPGTRLTVT.

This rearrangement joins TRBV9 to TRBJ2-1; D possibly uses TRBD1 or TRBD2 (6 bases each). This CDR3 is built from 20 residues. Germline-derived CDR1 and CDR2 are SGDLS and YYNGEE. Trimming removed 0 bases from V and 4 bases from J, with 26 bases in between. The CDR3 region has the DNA TGTGCCAGCAGCGTAGAGGGGGGTATTAGAGCGGACCGATTTTACAATGAGCAGTTCTTC. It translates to CASSVEGGIRADRFYNEQFF.

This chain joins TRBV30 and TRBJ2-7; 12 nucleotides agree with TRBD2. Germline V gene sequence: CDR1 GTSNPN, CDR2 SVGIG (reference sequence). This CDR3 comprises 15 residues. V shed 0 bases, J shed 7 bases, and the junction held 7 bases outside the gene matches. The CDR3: CAWSVQLAGGGEQYF. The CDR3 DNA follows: TGTGCCTGGAGTGTTCAACTAGCGGGAGGTGGGGAGCAGTACTTC.

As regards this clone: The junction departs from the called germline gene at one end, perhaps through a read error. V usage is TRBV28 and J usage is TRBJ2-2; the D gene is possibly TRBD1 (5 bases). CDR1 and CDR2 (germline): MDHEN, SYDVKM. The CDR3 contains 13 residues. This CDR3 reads CASSRANAGELFF. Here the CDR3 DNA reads TGTGCCAGCAGCAGGGCGAACGCCGGGGAGCTGTTTTTT. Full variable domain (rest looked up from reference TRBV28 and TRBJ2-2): DVKVTQSSRYLVKRTGEKVFLECVQDMDHENMFWYRQDPGLGLRLIYFSYDVKMKEKGDIPEGYSVSREKKERFSLILESASTNQTSMYLCASSRANAGELFFGEGSRLTVL.

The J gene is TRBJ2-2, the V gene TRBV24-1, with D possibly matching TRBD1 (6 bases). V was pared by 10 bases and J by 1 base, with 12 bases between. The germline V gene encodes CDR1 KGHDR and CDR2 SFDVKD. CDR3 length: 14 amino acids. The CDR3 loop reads CATQGQLNTGELFF. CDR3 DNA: TGTGCCACTCAAGGACAGCTGAACACCGGGGAGCTGTTTTTT.

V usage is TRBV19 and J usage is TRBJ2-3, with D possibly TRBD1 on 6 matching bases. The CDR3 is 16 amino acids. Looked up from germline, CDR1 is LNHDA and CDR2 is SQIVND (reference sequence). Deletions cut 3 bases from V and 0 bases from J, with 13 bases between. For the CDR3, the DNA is TGTGCCAGTAGTATGAGACAGGCGCCTAGCACAGATACGCAGTATTTT. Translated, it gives CASSMRQAPSTDTQYF.

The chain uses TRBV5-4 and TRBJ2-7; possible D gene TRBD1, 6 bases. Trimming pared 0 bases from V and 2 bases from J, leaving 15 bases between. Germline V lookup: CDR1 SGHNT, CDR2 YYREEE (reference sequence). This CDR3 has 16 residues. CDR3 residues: CASSLENRVNAYEQYF. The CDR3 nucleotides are TGTGCCAGCAGCTTGGAGAACAGGGTCAACGCCTACGAGCAGTACTTC.

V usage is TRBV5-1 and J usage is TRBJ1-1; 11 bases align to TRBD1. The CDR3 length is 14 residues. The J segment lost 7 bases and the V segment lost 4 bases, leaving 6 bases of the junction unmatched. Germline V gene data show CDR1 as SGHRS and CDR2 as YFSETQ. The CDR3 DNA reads TGCGCCAGCAGCCCCGGGACAGGGGGTAATGAAGCTTTCTTT. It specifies CASSPGTGGNEAFF.

CDR3 sequence (DNA): TGCGCCAGCAGCTTGTCCCCTGCCAGCGGTCAAGAGACCCAGTACTTC. Protein product: CASSLSPASGQETQYF. This sequence joins TRBV5-1 and TRBJ2-5; possibly TRBD2 for D (5 bases). There are 16 residues in the CDR3. CDR1 is SGHRS, CDR2 YFSETQ, per germline. V was clipped by 1 base and J by 2 bases, with 15 bases between them. The variable domain in full, with the rest retrieved from reference TRBV5-1 and TRBJ2-5, is KAGVTQTPRYLIKTRGQQVTLSCSPISGHRSVSWYQQTPGQGLQFLFEYFSETQRNKGNFPGRFSGRQFSNSRSEMNVSTLELGDSALYLCASSLSPASGQETQYFGPGTRLLVL.

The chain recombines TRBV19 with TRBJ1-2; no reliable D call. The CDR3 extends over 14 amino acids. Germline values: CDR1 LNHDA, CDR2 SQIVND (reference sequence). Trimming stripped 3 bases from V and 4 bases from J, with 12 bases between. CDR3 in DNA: TGTGCCAGTAGTATGCGGAGGGATGGCTATGGCTACACCTTC. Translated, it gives CASSMRRDGYGYTF.

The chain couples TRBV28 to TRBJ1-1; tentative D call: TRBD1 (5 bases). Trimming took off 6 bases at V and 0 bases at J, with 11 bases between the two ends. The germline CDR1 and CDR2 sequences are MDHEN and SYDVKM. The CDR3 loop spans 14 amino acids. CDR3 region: CASSPQGVNTEAFF. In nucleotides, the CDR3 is TGTGCCAGCAGCCCGCAGGGCGTGAACACTGAAGCTTTCTTT. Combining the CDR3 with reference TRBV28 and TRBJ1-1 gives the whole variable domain DVKVTQSSRYLVKRTGEKVFLECVQDMDHENMFWYRQDPGLGLRLIYFSYDVKMKEKGDIPEGYSVSREKKERFSLILESASTNQTSMYLCASSPQGVNTEAFFGQGTRLTVV.

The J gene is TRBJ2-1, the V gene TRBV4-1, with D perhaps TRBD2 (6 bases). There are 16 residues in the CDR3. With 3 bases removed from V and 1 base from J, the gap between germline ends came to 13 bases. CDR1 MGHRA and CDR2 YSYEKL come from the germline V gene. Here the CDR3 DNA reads TGCGCCAGCAGCCAGAGAGACGGGGGTTCCTACAATGAGCAGTTCTTC. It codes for CASSQRDGGSYNEQFF.

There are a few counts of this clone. The CDR3 sequence: CASSITGSGPPQHF. The CDR3 DNA reads TGTGCCAGCAGCATAACAGGATCCGGACCGCCCCAGCATTTT. The chain uses TRBV5-6 and TRBJ1-5, with a tentative D call TRBD1 (5 bases). Germline assignment: CDR1 SGHDT and CDR2 YYEEEE. V was shortened by 4 bases and J by 9 bases, with 17 bases between the two germline ends. The CDR3 covers 14 residues. The full variable domain, rest sourced from reference TRBV5-6 and TRBJ1-5, is DAGVTQSPTHLIKTRGQQVTLRCSPKSGHDTVSWYQQALGQGPQFIFQYYEEEERQRGNFPDRFSGHQFPNYSSELNVNALLLGDSALYLCASSITGSGPPQHFGDGTRLSIL.

DNA of the CDR3: TGTGCCAGCAGTCCGACCGGGCCCCCATTACTCGTACACTCTGGGGCCAACGTCCTGACTTTC. It yields the protein CASSPTGPPLLVHSGANVLTF. The chain links TRBV27 to TRBJ2-6; no firm D call. The CDR3 runs to 21 residues. CDR1 MNHEY and CDR2 SMNVEV come from the germline V gene (reference sequence). V was trimmed by 5 bases and J by 0 bases, leaving 26 bases between them.

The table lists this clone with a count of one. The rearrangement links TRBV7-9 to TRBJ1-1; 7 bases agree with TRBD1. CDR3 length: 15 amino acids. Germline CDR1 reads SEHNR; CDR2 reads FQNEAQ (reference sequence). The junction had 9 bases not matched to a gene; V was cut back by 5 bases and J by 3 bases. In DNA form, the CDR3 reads TGTGCCAGCAGCCCCTCGGGACAGTATGACACTGAAGCTTTCTTT. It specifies CASSPSGQYDTEAFF.

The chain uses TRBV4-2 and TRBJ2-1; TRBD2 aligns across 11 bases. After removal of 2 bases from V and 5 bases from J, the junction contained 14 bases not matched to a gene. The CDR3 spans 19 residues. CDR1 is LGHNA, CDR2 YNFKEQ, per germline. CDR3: CASSQTLAGGRIFDNEQFF. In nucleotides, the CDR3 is TGTGCCAGCAGCCAAACCCTAGCGGGAGGTCGGATCTTTGACAATGAGCAGTTCTTC.

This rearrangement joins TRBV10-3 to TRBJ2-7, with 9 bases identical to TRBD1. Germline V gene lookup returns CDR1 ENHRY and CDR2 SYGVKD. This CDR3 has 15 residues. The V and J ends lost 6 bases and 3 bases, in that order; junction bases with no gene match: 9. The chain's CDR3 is CAISRGTGPNYEQYF. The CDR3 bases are TGTGCCATCAGCCGGGGGACAGGGCCAAACTACGAGCAGTACTTC.

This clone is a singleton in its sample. The CDR3 reads CASSVLAGGPDTDTQYF. Here the CDR3 DNA reads TGTGCCAGCAGTGTTCTAGCGGGAGGGCCCGACACAGATACGCAGTATTTT. V gene TRBV2 combines with J gene TRBJ2-3; 12 nucleotides align to TRBD2. V dropped 4 bases and J dropped 2; count of bases not matched to a gene: 7. The germline V gene has CDR1 SNHLY and CDR2 FYNNEI. The CDR3 runs to 17 residues.

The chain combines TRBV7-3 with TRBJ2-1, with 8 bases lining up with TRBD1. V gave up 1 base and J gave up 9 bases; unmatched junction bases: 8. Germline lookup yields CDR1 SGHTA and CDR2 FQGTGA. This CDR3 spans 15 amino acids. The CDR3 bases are TGTGCCAGCAGCTTAATTCCAGGGGGCTCCGCTGAGCAGTTCTTC. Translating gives CASSLIPGGSAEQFF. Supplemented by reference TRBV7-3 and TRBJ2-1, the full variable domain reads GAGVSQTPSNKVTEKGKYVELRCDPISGHTALYWYRQSLGQGPEFLIYFQGTGAADDSGLPNDRFFAVRPEGSVSTLKIQRTERGDSAVYLCASSLIPGGSAEQFFGPGTRLTVL.

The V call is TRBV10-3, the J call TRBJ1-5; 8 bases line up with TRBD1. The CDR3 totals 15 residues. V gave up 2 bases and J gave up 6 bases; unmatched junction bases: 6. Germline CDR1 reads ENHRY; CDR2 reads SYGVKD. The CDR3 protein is CAISEPGTGVQPQHF. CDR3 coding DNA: TGTGCCATCAGTGAGCCCGGGACAGGTGTTCAGCCCCAGCATTTT.

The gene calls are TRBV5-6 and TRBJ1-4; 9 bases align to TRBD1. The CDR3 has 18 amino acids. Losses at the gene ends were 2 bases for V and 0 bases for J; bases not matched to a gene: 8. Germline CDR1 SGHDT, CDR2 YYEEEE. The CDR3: CASSFSGQGSPTNEKLFF. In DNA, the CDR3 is TGTGCCAGCAGCTTTTCCGGACAGGGGTCCCCAACTAATGAAAAACTGTTTTTT.